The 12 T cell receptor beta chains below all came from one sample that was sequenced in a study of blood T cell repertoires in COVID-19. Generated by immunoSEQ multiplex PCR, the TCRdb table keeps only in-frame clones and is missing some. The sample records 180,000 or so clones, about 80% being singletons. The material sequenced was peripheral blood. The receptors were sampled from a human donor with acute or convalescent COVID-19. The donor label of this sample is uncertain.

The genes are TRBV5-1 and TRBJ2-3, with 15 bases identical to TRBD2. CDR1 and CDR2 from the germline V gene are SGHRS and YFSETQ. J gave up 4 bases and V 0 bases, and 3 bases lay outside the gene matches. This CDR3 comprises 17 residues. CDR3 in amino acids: CASSLGTSGRAADTQYF. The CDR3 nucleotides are TGCGCCAGCAGCTTGGGGACTAGCGGGAGGGCCGCAGATACGCAGTATTTT.

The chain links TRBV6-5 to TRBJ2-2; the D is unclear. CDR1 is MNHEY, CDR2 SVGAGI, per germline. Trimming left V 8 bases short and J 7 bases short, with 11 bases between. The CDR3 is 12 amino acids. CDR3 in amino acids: CASRLRGGELFF. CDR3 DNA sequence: TGTGCCAGCCGACTCAGAGGCGGGGAGCTGTTTTTT.

In DNA form, the CDR3 reads TGTGCCATCAGCCCAGCGGGAGGGTACAATGAGCAGTTCTTC. The encoded protein is CAISPAGGYNEQFF. The chain employs TRBV10-3 and TRBJ2-1; TRBD2 agrees at 10 bases. This CDR3 spans 14 amino acids. J was trimmed by 4 bases and V by 6 bases; bases with no gene match: 3. Germline CDR1 ENHRY, CDR2 SYGVKD.

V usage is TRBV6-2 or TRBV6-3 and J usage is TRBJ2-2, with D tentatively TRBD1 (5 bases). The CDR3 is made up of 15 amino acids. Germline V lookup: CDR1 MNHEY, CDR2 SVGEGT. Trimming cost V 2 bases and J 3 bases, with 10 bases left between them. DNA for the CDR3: TGTGCCAGCAGTTACGATTCAGGGTACACCGGGGAGCTGTTTTTT. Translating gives CASSYDSGYTGELFF.

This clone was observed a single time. CDR3 DNA: TGTGCCAGCTCACGCTTACTAGCGGGAGGGAACACCGGGGAGCTGTTTTTT. Translation: CASSRLLAGGNTGELFF. The V and J genes are TRBV18 and TRBJ2-2; 12 bases line up with TRBD2. The germline V gene has CDR1 KGHSH and CDR2 LQKENI. CDR3 length equals 17 residues. V dropped 4 bases and J dropped 1; count of bases not matched to a gene: 4.

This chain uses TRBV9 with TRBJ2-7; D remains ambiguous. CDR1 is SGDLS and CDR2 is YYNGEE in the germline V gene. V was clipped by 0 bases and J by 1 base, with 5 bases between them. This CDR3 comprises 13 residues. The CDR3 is CASSVGQSYEQYF. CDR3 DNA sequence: TGTGCCAGCAGCGTAGGGCAGTCCTACGAGCAGTACTTC.

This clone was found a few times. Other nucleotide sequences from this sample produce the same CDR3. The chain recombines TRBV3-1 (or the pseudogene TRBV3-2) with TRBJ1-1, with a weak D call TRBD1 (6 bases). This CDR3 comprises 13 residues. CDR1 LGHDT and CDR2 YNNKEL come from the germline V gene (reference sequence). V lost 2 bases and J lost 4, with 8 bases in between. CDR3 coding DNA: TGTGCCAGCAGCCAACAAGGGGGCACTGAAGCTTTCTTT. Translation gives CASSQQGGTEAFF.

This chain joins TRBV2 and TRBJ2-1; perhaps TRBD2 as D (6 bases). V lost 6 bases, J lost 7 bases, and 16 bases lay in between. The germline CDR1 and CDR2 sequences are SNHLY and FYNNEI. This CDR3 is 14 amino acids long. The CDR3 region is CASRKMSGENEQFF. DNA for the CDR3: TGTGCCAGCAGGAAAATGTCGGGGGAAAATGAGCAGTTCTTC.

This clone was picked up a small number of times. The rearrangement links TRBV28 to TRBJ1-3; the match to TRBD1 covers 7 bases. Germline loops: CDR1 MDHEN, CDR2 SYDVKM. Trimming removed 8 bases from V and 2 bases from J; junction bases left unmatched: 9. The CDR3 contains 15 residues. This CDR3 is CASGSPGGAGNTIYF. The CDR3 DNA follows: TGTGCCAGCGGCTCTCCAGGGGGAGCTGGAAACACCATATATTTT.

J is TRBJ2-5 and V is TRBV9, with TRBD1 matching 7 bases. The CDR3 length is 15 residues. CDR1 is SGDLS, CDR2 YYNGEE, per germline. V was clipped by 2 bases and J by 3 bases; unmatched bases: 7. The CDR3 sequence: CASSVGDRVEETQYF. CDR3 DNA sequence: TGTGCCAGCAGCGTCGGAGACAGGGTCGAAGAGACCCAGTACTTC.

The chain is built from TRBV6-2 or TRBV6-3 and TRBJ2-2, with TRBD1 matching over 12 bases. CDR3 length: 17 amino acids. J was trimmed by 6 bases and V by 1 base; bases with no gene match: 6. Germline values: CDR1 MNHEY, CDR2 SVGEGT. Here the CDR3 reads CASSYLLGQGAPGELFF. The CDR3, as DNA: TGTGCCAGCAGTTACTTATTGGGACAGGGGGCGCCCGGGGAGCTGTTTTTT.

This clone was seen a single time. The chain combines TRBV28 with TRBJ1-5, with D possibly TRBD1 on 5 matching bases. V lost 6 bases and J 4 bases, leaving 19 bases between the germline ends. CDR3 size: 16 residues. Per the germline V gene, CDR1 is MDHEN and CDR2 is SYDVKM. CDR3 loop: CASSFAQALQNQPQHF. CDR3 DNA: TGTGCCAGCAGCTTTGCACAGGCGCTACAAAATCAGCCCCAGCATTTT.